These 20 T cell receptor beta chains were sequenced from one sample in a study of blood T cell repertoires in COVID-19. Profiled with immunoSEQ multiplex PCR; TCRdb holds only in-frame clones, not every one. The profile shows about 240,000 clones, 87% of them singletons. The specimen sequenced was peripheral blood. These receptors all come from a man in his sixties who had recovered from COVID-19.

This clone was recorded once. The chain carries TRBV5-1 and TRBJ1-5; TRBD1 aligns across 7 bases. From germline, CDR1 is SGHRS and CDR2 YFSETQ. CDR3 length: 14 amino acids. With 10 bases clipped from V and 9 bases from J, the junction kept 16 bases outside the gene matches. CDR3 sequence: CAGLTGLIIRPQHF. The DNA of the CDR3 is TGCGCCGGACTGACAGGGTTGATAATAAGGCCCCAGCATTTT.

This CDR3 is CASSLFRLAGQETQYF. CDR3 in DNA: TGTGCCAGCAGCTTATTCCGACTAGCGGGGCAGGAGACCCAGTACTTC. This rearrangement joins TRBV7-2 to TRBJ2-5, with TRBD2 matching 11 bases. This CDR3 has 16 residues. Germline CDR1 is SGHTA and CDR2 is FQGNSA. After removal of 2 bases from V and 5 bases from J, the junction contained 7 bases not matched to a gene.

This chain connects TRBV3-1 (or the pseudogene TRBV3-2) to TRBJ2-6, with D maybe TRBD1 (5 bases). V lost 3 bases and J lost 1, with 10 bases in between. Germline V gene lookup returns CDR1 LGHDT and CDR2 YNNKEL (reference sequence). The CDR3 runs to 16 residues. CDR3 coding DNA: TGTGCCAGCAGCCAGAAAGCAGGGTCTGGGGCCAACGTCCTGACTTTC. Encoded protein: CASSQKAGSGANVLTF.

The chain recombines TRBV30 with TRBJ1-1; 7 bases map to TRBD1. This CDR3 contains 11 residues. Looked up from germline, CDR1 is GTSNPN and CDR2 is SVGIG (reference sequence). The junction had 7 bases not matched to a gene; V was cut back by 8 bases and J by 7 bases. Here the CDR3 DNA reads TGTGCCCAAAGAAGGGGGCATGAAGCTTTCTTT. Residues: CAQRRGHEAFF.

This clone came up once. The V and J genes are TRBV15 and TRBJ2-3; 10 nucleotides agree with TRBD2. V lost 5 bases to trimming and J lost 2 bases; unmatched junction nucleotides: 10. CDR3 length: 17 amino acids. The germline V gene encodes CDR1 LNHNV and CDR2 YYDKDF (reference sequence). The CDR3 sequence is CATSGERGGLFTDTQYF. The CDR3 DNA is TGTGCCACCAGCGGGGAGCGGGGGGGCCTTTTCACAGATACGCAGTATTTT.

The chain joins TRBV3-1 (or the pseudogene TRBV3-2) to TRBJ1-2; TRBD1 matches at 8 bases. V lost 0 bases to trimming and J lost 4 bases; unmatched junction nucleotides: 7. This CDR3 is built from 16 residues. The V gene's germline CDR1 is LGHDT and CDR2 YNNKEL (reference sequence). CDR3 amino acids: CASSQDATGGTYGYTF. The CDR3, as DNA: TGTGCCAGCAGCCAAGATGCCACAGGGGGAACCTATGGCTACACCTTC.

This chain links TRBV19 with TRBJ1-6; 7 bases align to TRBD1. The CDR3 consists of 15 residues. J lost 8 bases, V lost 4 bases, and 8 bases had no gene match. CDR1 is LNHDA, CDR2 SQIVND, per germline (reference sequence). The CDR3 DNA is TGTGCCAGTAGTAGTAACAGGGGTACGGATTCACCCCTCCACTTT. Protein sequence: CASSSNRGTDSPLHF.

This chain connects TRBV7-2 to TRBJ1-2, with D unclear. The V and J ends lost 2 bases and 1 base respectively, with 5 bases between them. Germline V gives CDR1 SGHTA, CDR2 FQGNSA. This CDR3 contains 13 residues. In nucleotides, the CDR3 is TGTGCCAGCAGCTTAAATTATAACTATGGCTACACCTTC. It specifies CASSLNYNYGYTF.

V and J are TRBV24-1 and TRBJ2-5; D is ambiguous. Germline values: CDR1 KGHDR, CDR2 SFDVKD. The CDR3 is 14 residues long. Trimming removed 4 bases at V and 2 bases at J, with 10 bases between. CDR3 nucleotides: TGTGCCACCAGTGACCCTCGGGTACAAGAGACCCAGTACTTC. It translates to CATSDPRVQETQYF.

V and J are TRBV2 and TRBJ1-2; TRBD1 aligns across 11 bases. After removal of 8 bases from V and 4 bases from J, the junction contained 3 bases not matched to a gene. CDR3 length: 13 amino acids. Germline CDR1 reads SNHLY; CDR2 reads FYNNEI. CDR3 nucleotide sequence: TGTGCCAGCCGGACAGGGGGCCGCTATGGCTACACCTTC. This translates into CASRTGGRYGYTF. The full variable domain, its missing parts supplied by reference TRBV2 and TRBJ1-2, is EPEVTQTPSHQVTQMGQEVILRCVPISNHLYFYWYRQILGQKVEFLVSFYNNEISEKSEIFDDQFSVERPDGSNFTLKIRSTKLEDSAMYFCASRTGGRYGYTFGSGTRLTVV.

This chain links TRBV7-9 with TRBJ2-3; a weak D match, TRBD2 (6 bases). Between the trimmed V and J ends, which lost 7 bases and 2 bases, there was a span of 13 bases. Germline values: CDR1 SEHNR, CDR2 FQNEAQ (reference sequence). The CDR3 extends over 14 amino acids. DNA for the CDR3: TGTGCCAGCATAAGGGCGGGAATCACAGATACGCAGTATTTT. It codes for CASIRAGITDTQYF.

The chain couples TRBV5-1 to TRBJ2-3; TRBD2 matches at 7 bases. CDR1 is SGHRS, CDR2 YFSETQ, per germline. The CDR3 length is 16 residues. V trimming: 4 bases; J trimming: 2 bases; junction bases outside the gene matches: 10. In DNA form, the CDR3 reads TGCGCCAGCAGCGCGAGCGGGGACCGATTCACAGATACGCAGTATTTT. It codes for CASSASGDRFTDTQYF.

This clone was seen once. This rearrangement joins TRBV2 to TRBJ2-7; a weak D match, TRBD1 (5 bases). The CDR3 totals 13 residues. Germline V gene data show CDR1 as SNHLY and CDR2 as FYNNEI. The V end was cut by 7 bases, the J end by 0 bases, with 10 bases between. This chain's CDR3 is CASKGASSYEQYF. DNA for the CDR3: TGTGCCAGCAAAGGGGCCAGCTCCTACGAGCAGTACTTC.

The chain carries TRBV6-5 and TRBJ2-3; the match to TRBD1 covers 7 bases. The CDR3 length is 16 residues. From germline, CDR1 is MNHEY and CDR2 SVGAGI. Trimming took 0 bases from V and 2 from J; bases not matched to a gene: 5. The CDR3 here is CASSYSDRAVTDTQYF. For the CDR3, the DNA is TGTGCCAGCAGTTACTCAGACAGGGCGGTCACAGATACGCAGTATTTT.

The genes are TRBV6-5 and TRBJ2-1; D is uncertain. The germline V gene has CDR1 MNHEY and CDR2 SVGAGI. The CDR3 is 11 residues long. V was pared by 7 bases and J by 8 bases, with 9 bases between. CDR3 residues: CASMRWDEQFF. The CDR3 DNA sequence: TGTGCCAGCATGCGGTGGGATGAGCAGTTCTTC.

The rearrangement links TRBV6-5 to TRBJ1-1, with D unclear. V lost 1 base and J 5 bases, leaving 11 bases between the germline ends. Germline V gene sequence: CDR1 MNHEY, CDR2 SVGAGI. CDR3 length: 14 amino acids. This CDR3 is CASSYFRGWTEAFF. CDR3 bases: TGTGCCAGCAGTTACTTCCGGGGTTGGACTGAAGCTTTCTTT.

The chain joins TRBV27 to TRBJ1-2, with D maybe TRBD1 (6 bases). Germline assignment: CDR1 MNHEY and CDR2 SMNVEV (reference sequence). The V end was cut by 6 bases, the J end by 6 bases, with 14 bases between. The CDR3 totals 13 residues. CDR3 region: CASSLNRAHGYTF. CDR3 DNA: TGTGCCAGCAGCTTAAACAGGGCCCATGGCTACACCTTC.

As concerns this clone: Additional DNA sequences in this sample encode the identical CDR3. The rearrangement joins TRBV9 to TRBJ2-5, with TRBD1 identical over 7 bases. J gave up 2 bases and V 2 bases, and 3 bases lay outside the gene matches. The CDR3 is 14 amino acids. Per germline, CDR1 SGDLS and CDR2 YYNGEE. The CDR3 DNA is TGTGCCAGCAGCGTGGGGACAGCTCAAGAGACCCAGTACTTC. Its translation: CASSVGTAQETQYF. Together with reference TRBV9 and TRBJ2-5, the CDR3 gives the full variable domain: DSGVTQTPKHLITATGQRVTLRCSPRSGDLSVYWYQQSLDQGLQFLIQYYNGEERAKGNILERFSAQQFPDLHSELNLSSLELGDSALYFCASSVGTAQETQYFGPGTRLLVL.

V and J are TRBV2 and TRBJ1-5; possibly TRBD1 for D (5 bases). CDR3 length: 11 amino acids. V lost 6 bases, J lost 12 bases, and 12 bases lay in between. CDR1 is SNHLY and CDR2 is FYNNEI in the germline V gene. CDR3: CASSGGLFQHF. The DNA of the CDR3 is TGTGCCAGCAGCGGGGGACTTTTCCAGCATTTT.

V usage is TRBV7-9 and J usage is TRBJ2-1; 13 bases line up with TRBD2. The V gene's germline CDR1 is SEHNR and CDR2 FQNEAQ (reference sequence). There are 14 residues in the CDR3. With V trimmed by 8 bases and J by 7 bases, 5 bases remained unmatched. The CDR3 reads CASRTSGGANEQFF. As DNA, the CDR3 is TGTGCCAGCCGAACTAGCGGGGGGGCTAATGAGCAGTTCTTC.